This TCR beta chain was documented in a study of cytotoxic CD8 clonotypes in ibrutinib-treated CLL. Study at large: Median treatment time before response sampling was 12 months, range 6 to 36.

The source of around 1.8 micrograms of genomic DNA for TCR beta libraries was cryopreserved PBMCs. The CDR3 is 13 amino acids. With V trimmed by 1 base and J by 10 bases, 4 bases remained unmatched. Germline CDR1 SEHNR, CDR2 FQNEAQ (reference sequence). Here immunoSEQ multiplex PCR was the method, and the copy in TCRdb shows in-frame clones only, minus some. The data hold approximately 280,000 clones, with 65% to 85% observed a single time. The material was PBMCs, obtained at disease progression, from a patient treated with ibrutinib. This chain joins TRBV7-9 and TRBJ2-1, with 7 bases aligning to TRBD2. This clonotype originated in a human donor with chronic lymphocytic leukemia. The DNA for the CDR3 is TGTGCCAGCAGCTTAGGACGGGGGGACGAGCAGTTCTTC. Its translation: CASSLGRGDEQFF.